The clone carrying this TCR beta chain was recorded a few times. The antigen is undetermined. Both TRBC1 and TRBC2 were covered by a beta constant-region primer of two equimolar oligonucleotides. The ligated cDNA underwent four PCR rounds using SP2 and nested alpha and beta constant-region primers. TCRdb itself ran the UMI-ligation and nested PCR reads through MiXCR, one entry per CDR3 protein. Of about 150,000 distinct CDR3 sequences listed, roughly 22% are singletons. These data are taken from a study of naive and memory T cell subsets. V lost 3 bases, J lost 1 base, and 16 bases lay in between. The CDR3 runs 16 residues. Study-wide results and limits: Possibly reflecting memory cells re-expressing CD45RA, a few larger clonotypes occurred in naive repertoires, especially CD8.

The clonotype was recovered from a human donor in good health. Sequencing input: naive CD4+ T cells from blood. The chain couples TRBV12-3 or TRBV12-4 to TRBJ2-7; a possible D gene is TRBD1 (5 bases). CDR3 sequence (DNA): TGTGCCAGCAGTTTCCGCCTGACAGACTCTTCCTACGAGCAGTACTTC. Encoded protein: CASSFRLTDSSYEQYF.